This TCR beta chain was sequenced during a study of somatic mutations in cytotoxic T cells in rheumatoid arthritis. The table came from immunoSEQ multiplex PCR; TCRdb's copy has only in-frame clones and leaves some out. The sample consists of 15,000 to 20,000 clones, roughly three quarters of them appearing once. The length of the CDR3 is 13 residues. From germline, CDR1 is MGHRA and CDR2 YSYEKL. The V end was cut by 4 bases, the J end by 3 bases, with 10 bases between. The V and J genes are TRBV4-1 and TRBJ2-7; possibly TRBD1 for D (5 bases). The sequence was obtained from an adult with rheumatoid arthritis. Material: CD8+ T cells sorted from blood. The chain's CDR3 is CASSPPGRYEQYF. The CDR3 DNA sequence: TGCGCCAGCAGCCCCCCAGGGCGCTACGAGCAGTACTTC.